These 27 T cell receptor beta chains came from one sample sequenced in a study of blood T cell repertoires in COVID-19. The data were produced by immunoSEQ multiplex PCR, yet TCRdb's version contains in-frame clones alone and is incomplete. The sample holds approximately 140,000 clones, approximately 82% seen once. Sequenced input: peripheral blood. These receptors all stem from a human donor with acute or convalescent COVID-19. The donor label of this sample is uncertain.

The genes are TRBV5-8 and TRBJ1-5; tentative D call: TRBD1 (6 bases). The CDR3 extends over 13 amino acids. Trimming took off 5 bases at V and 4 bases at J, with 10 bases between the two ends. Germline V gene sequence: CDR1 SGHTS, CDR2 YDEGEE. CDR3: CASRRQENQPQHF. The CDR3 DNA sequence: TGTGCCAGCAGGAGACAGGAAAATCAGCCCCAGCATTTT. The variable domain in full, completed from reference TRBV5-8 and TRBJ1-5, reads EAGVTQSPTHLIKTRGQQATLRCSPISGHTSVYWYQQALGLGLQFLLWYDEGEERNRGNFPPRFSGRQFPNYSSELNVNALELEDSALYLCASRRQENQPQHFGDGTRLSIL.

This chain links TRBV5-4 with TRBJ1-6, with D uncertain. Trimming stripped 0 bases from V and 5 bases from J, with 3 bases between. The germline CDR1 and CDR2 sequences are SGHNT and YYREEE (reference sequence). The CDR3 runs to 13 residues. CDR3 coding DNA: TGTGCCAGCAGCTTGGACAATAATTCACCCCTCCACTTT. Protein: CASSLDNNSPLHF.

The chain joins TRBV2 to TRBJ1-5, with D hard to call. V was trimmed by 5 bases and J by 1 base, leaving 9 bases between them. This CDR3 comprises 14 residues. Germline V lookup: CDR1 SNHLY, CDR2 FYNNEI. In nucleotides, the CDR3 is TGTGCCAGCAGTTACCTAAACAGCAATCAGCCCCAGCATTTT. This codes for CASSYLNSNQPQHF. The variable domain in full, completed from reference TRBV2 and TRBJ1-5, reads EPEVTQTPSHQVTQMGQEVILRCVPISNHLYFYWYRQILGQKVEFLVSFYNNEISEKSEIFDDQFSVERPDGSNFTLKIRSTKLEDSAMYFCASSYLNSNQPQHFGDGTRLSIL.

The chain uses TRBV5-1 and TRBJ2-2; 7 nucleotides match TRBD1. The CDR3 totals 14 residues. V lost 5 bases, J lost 5 bases, and 6 bases stayed unmatched. CDR1 is SGHRS, CDR2 YFSETQ, per germline. The CDR3 spells CASSFDRVTGELFF. The CDR3 DNA follows: TGCGCCAGCAGTTTCGACAGGGTGACCGGGGAGCTGTTTTTT.

V and J are TRBV7-3 and TRBJ2-3, with TRBD1 matching 9 bases. The CDR3 runs 15 residues. CDR1 and CDR2 from the germline V gene are SGHTA and FQGTGA. The J segment lost 5 bases and the V segment lost 4 bases, leaving 7 bases of the junction unmatched. The CDR3 DNA reads as TGTGCCAGCAGCTCCGGACAGGGGATGGTAGATACGCAGTATTTT. It translates to CASSSGQGMVDTQYF.

The chain joins TRBV30 to TRBJ1-4; D ambiguous. CDR3 length: 13 amino acids. Trimming shortened V by 3 bases and J by 7 bases, and 12 bases separated the two germline ends. Germline V CDR1 and CDR2: GTSNPN, SVGIG (reference sequence). The CDR3 DNA reads TGTGCCTGGAGCATTGGCCGGGGTGAAAAACTGTTTTTT. It encodes CAWSIGRGEKLFF.

V gene TRBV4-2 combines with J gene TRBJ2-5, with D tentatively TRBD1 (6 bases). From germline, CDR1 is LGHNA and CDR2 YNFKEQ. The CDR3 totals 15 residues. V was trimmed by 4 bases and J by 4 bases, leaving 16 bases between them. CDR3 DNA: TGTGCCAGCAGCCCTCCCGGACAGTCCGGAGAGACCCAGTACTTC. It translates to CASSPPGQSGETQYF.

The CDR3 DNA is TGTGCCAGCAGCTTAGTTTCACAGGGCGACGAGCAGTACTTC. Translation: CASSLVSQGDEQYF. The chain links TRBV7-9 to TRBJ2-7; D perhaps matches TRBD1 (6 bases). CDR1 and CDR2 from the germline V gene are SEHNR and FQNEAQ (reference sequence). V was trimmed by 1 base and J by 5 bases, leaving 12 bases between them. The CDR3 is 14 amino acids.

This chain connects TRBV11-2 to TRBJ2-5, with D perhaps TRBD1 (6 bases). Trimming cost V 5 bases and J 1 base, with 11 bases left between them. Germline V gene lookup returns CDR1 SGHAT and CDR2 FQNNGV. The CDR3 loop spans 14 amino acids. CDR3: CASSTDRFQETQYF. The CDR3 DNA sequence: TGTGCCAGCAGCACTGACAGGTTCCAAGAGACCCAGTACTTC.

This clone was counted only a few times. The rearrangement joins TRBV30 to TRBJ1-3; D possibly corresponds to TRBD1 (5 bases). The V end lost 1 base, the J end lost 1 base, and 14 bases lay between the germline ends. The germline V gene encodes CDR1 GTSNPN and CDR2 SVGIG (reference sequence). This CDR3 region has 16 residues. CDR3 in amino acids: CAWSGGWRGSGNTIYF. CDR3 in DNA: TGTGCCTGGAGTGGGGGTTGGAGGGGATCTGGAAACACCATATATTTT.

This sequence joins TRBV7-2 and TRBJ2-3; D is uncertain. CDR1 is SGHTA, CDR2 FQGNSA, per germline. V dropped 2 bases and J dropped 2 bases, with 11 bases sitting between them. This CDR3 contains 15 residues. For the CDR3, the DNA is TGTGCCAGCAGCTTACAGGCAAGTCTCACAGATACGCAGTATTTT. This encodes CASSLQASLTDTQYF.

The chain couples TRBV18 to TRBJ2-2, with a possible D match to TRBD1 (7 bases). Trimming took 5 bases from V and 4 from J, leaving 20 bases between them. The CDR3 consists of 17 residues. Per the germline V gene, CDR1 is KGHSH and CDR2 is LQKENI. Written as DNA, the CDR3 is TGTGCCAGCTCAGCCGCGACCGGGACAGCGGGCACCGGGGAGCTGTTTTTT. Its protein product is CASSAATGTAGTGELFF.

This clone was found a few times. This CDR3 is also generated by other DNA sequences in the sample. The gene calls are TRBV4-1 and TRBJ1-1, with 11 bases that match TRBD1. The CDR3 contains 16 residues. The junction had 5 bases not matched to a gene; V was cut back by 3 bases and J by 2 bases. The germline V gene encodes CDR1 MGHRA and CDR2 YSYEKL. CDR3 region: CASSHGQGAGNTEAFF. In DNA, the CDR3 is TGCGCCAGCAGCCATGGACAGGGGGCAGGCAACACTGAAGCTTTCTTT.

This chain joins TRBV19 and TRBJ2-7; D is undetermined. V lost 6 bases and J lost 5, with 14 bases in between. This CDR3 is 13 amino acids long. Germline values: CDR1 LNHDA, CDR2 SQIVND (reference sequence). CDR3 bases: TGTGCCAGTAGCCGGGTAGTTTTCAACGAGCAGTACTTC. As protein: CASSRVVFNEQYF.

This clone was detected only once. The rearrangement links TRBV5-5 to TRBJ2-1; D is perhaps TRBD1 (5 bases). Trimming stripped 4 bases from V and 6 bases from J, with 20 bases between. Germline V gene data show CDR1 as SGHKS and CDR2 as YYEKEE (reference sequence). The CDR3 contains 16 residues. CDR3 nucleotides: TGTGCCAGCAGCAAGGGGCACCGGCAGGGATCCAATGAGCAGTTCTTC. It is translated as CASSKGHRQGSNEQFF.

The chain employs TRBV18 and TRBJ2-7; a possible D gene is TRBD1 (5 bases). This CDR3 has 16 amino acids. Germline V gene data show CDR1 as KGHSH and CDR2 as LQKENI. V was trimmed by 2 bases and J by 3 bases, leaving 17 bases between them. CDR3 protein: CASSPRDSQLYYEQYF. The CDR3 nucleotides read TGTGCCAGCTCACCAAGAGACAGCCAACTCTACTACGAGCAGTACTTC.

The rearrangement links TRBV6-1 to TRBJ1-1, with no clear D. The CDR3 runs to 14 residues. V lost 1 base and J lost 1, with 7 bases in between. CDR1 is MNHNS, CDR2 SASEGT, per germline. The DNA of the CDR3 is TGTGCCAGCAGTGAAGGGCGGGGGAACACTGAAGCTTTCTTT. It translates to CASSEGRGNTEAFF.

This chain joins TRBV5-1 and TRBJ1-4; 10 nucleotides line up with TRBD1. The length of the CDR3 is 16 residues. The ends lost 5 bases at V and 3 bases at J; junction bases unmatched: 7. Looked up from germline, CDR1 is SGHRS and CDR2 is YFSETQ. The DNA for the CDR3 is TGCGCCAGCAGTCCGGGACAGGGGAGGTCTAATGAAAAACTGTTTTTT. It yields the protein CASSPGQGRSNEKLFF.

The chain uses TRBV5-6 and TRBJ1-3, with 9 bases identical to TRBD1. The germline gives CDR1 SGHDT, CDR2 YYEEEE. CDR3 length: 15 amino acids. The ends lost 1 base at V and 2 bases at J; junction bases unmatched: 1. The CDR3 loop reads CASSLYRGPGNTIYF. In DNA form, the CDR3 reads TGTGCCAGCAGCTTGTACAGGGGGCCTGGAAACACCATATATTTT. Full variable domain (missing parts from reference TRBV5-6 and TRBJ1-3): DAGVTQSPTHLIKTRGQQVTLRCSPKSGHDTVSWYQQALGQGPQFIFQYYEEEERQRGNFPDRFSGHQFPNYSSELNVNALLLGDSALYLCASSLYRGPGNTIYFGEGSWLTVV.

The chain couples TRBV29-1 to TRBJ2-7; 9 bases line up with TRBD1. V shed 5 bases, J shed 5 bases, and the junction held 7 bases outside the gene matches. This CDR3 has 13 residues. The germline V gene encodes CDR1 SQVTM and CDR2 ANQGSEA. The CDR3 reads CSVRGQGSDEQYF. CDR3 DNA sequence: TGCAGCGTTAGGGGACAGGGTAGCGACGAGCAGTACTTC.

The CDR3 here is CASSLSQQGSNQPQHF. DNA for the CDR3: TGTGCCAGCAGCTTGAGCCAGCAGGGTTCCAATCAGCCCCAGCATTTT. V usage is TRBV5-5 and J usage is TRBJ1-5; TRBD1 might be the D (5 bases). The CDR3 contains 16 residues. The V and J ends lost 1 base and 3 bases respectively, with 14 bases between them. Germline V gene lookup returns CDR1 SGHKS and CDR2 YYEKEE (reference sequence).

CDR3 coding DNA: TGCGCCAGCAGCTTGGGACTAGCGGGGGGGATGGATACGCAGTATTTT. It yields the protein CASSLGLAGGMDTQYF. The chain combines TRBV5-1 with TRBJ2-3, with 14 bases matching TRBD2. The V gene end was trimmed by 0 bases and the J gene end by 6 bases; junction bases not matched to a gene: 3. CDR3 size: 16 residues. Germline CDR1 reads SGHRS; CDR2 reads YFSETQ.

The J gene is TRBJ1-1, the V gene TRBV11-2; D gene uncertain. Germline V gene data show CDR1 as SGHAT and CDR2 as FQNNGV. The CDR3 runs to 12 residues. V was pared by 5 bases and J by 6 bases, with 10 bases between. The CDR3 DNA sequence: TGTGCCAGCAGCCCAGTCGGGTCTGAAGCTTTCTTT. Its translation is CASSPVGSEAFF.

The rearrangement uses TRBV20-1 and TRBJ1-6; D gene unclear. The CDR3 spans 11 residues. CDR1 DFQATT and CDR2 SNEGSKA come from the germline V gene (reference sequence). The V end was cut by 3 bases, the J end by 11 bases, with 8 bases between. CDR3 loop: CSASQLAPLHF. The CDR3 DNA reads TGCAGTGCTAGTCAGCTAGCACCCCTCCACTTT.

V and J are TRBV5-6 and TRBJ1-1; 8 bases fit TRBD1. V was pared by 3 bases and J by 2 bases, with 6 bases of the junction left unmatched. Germline CDR1 reads SGHDT; CDR2 reads YYEEEE. There are 15 residues in the CDR3. CDR3 bases: TGTGCCAGCAGCTCTACAGGGGGTGGAAACACTGAAGCTTTCTTT. It translates to CASSSTGGGNTEAFF.

The chain uses TRBV5-8 and TRBJ1-3, with D unresolved. The CDR3 consists of 16 residues. V gave up 4 bases and J gave up 0 bases, with 14 bases separating them. Germline V gene data show CDR1 as SGHTS and CDR2 as YDEGEE. The CDR3 DNA reads TGTGCCAGCAGCCGGCTTCTAGATTACTCTGGAAACACCATATATTTT. It encodes CASSRLLDYSGNTIYF.

The chain is built from TRBV30 and TRBJ1-1, with 10 bases matching TRBD1. The germline V gene encodes CDR1 GTSNPN and CDR2 SVGIG (reference sequence). CDR3 size: 15 residues. The ends lost 7 bases at V and 2 bases at J; junction bases unmatched: 10. The CDR3 is CALRPGQGINTEAFF. CDR3 coding DNA: TGTGCCTTACGACCGGGACAGGGGATAAACACTGAAGCTTTCTTT.